This T cell receptor beta chain originates from a study of T cells in Graves' hyperthyroidism and ophthalmopathy. The wider study: Blood from the periphery was taken at initial diagnosis, before any treatment.

It was RNA transcripts that yielded the amplified TCR beta CDR3 regions. TCR CDR3 underwent first-round RT-PCR with the HTBI primer set. From the multiplex PCR reads, TCRdb called clonotypes with MiXCR, one entry per CDR3 protein. The sample consists of fewer than 800,000 distinct CDR3 sequences, around 15% of them appearing once. With 8 bases clipped from V and 6 bases from J, the junction kept 11 bases outside the gene matches. Germline V gene data show CDR1 as SNHLY and CDR2 as FYNNEI. The CDR3 consists of 14 residues. This clonotype showed up many times. Sequenced: blood. The rearrangement uses TRBV2 and TRBJ2-7; 9 bases are a match to TRBD2. The receptor was derived from a man younger than 35 with Graves' hyperthyroidism. CDR3 amino acids: CASAGVAGGREQYF. The CDR3 nucleotides read TGTGCCAGCGCGGGGGTCGCGGGAGGGCGCGAGCAGTACTTC.